These 27 T cell receptor beta chains originate from one sample sequenced in a study of T cells in Graves' hyperthyroidism and ophthalmopathy. Researchers took RNA transcripts and amplified the TCR beta CDR3 regions from them. TCR CDR3 underwent first-round RT-PCR with the HTBI primer set. One entry per CDR3 protein, called by TCRdb with MiXCR from the multiplex PCR reads. The sample shows approximately 600,000 distinct CDR3 sequences, around 20% of them seen only once. Sequencing input: blood. The receptor set was obtained from a man aged 25-45 years with Graves' ophthalmopathy.

This clonotype was detected ten times or more. This rearrangement joins TRBV30 to TRBJ2-1; the match to TRBD2 covers 11 bases. There are 12 residues in the CDR3. Germline lookup yields CDR1 GTSNPN and CDR2 SVGIG (reference sequence). V trimming: 4 bases; J trimming: 8 bases; junction bases outside the gene matches: 1. In DNA form, the CDR3 reads TGTGCCTGGACTAGCGGGAGGTATGAGCAGTTCTTC. This encodes CAWTSGRYEQFF.

This clonotype has ten or more counts. The chain recombines TRBV7-8 with TRBJ2-1; unclear D gene. This CDR3 spans 14 amino acids. V gave up 1 base and J gave up 3 bases, with 7 bases separating them. Germline CDR1 and CDR2: SGHVS and FQNEAQ. CDR3 loop: CASSLVLVYNEQFF. The DNA of the CDR3 is TGTGCCAGCAGCTTAGTGTTAGTCTACAATGAGCAGTTCTTC.

This clonotype came up many times. The chain is built from TRBV18 and TRBJ2-7; possibly TRBD1 for D (5 bases). The CDR3 is made up of 13 amino acids. Trimming cost V 2 bases and J 2 bases, with 7 bases left between them. The V gene's germline CDR1 is KGHSH and CDR2 LQKENI. The CDR3 bases are TGTGCCAGCTCACCAGGGGCAGCCTACGAGCAGTACTTC. Translation gives CASSPGAAYEQYF.

This clonotype was recorded at least ten times. This chain connects TRBV18 to TRBJ2-7; tentatively, D is TRBD2 (7 bases). There are 12 residues in the CDR3. Trimming removed 3 bases at V and 7 bases at J, with 10 bases between. Germline CDR1 is KGHSH and CDR2 is LQKENI. CDR3: CASSPGGGEQYF. The CDR3 DNA reads as TGTGCCAGCTCACCGGGAGGGGGAGAGCAGTACTTC.

V gene TRBV3-1 combines with J gene TRBJ2-2; tentatively, D is TRBD1 or TRBD2 (5 bases each). Trimming cost V 7 bases and J 3 bases, with 15 bases left between them. The CDR3 consists of 15 residues. Germline V gene lookup returns CDR1 LGHDT and CDR2 YNNKEL (reference sequence). CDR3 nucleotide sequence: TGTGCCAGCACTCAAAGAGGGGTAGACACCGGGGAGCTGTTTTTT. It is translated as CASTQRGVDTGELFF.

The chain recombines TRBV5-6 with TRBJ2-7; 8 bases agree with TRBD2. This CDR3 is 15 amino acids long. The junction had 13 bases not matched to a gene; V was cut back by 4 bases and J by 7 bases. CDR1 SGHDT and CDR2 YYEEEE come from the germline V gene. The CDR3 loop is CASSPTPAGVGEQYF. As DNA, the CDR3 is TGTGCCAGCAGCCCCACCCCAGCGGGAGTGGGGGAGCAGTACTTC.

V and J are TRBV15 and TRBJ1-3; D unclear. CDR1 and CDR2 (germline): LNHNV, YYDKDF (reference sequence). CDR3 length: 15 amino acids. Trimming removed 0 bases from V and 0 bases from J, with 6 bases in between. The CDR3 nucleotides are TGTGCCACCAGCAGAGACGTTAGCTCTGGAAACACCATATATTTT. It encodes CATSRDVSSGNTIYF. Together with reference TRBV15 and TRBJ1-3, the CDR3 gives the full variable domain: DAMVIQNPRYQVTQFGKPVTLSCSQTLNHNVMYWYQQKSSQAPKLLFHYYDKDFNNEADTPDNFQSRRPNTSFCFLDIRSPGLGDTAMYLCATSRDVSSGNTIYFGEGSWLTVV.

This clonotype was found many times. The gene calls are TRBV28 and TRBJ2-5, with 9 bases lining up with TRBD2. Germline values: CDR1 MDHEN, CDR2 SYDVKM. Germline trimming cut 1 base from V and 4 bases from J; bases unmatched to any gene: 4. This CDR3 comprises 15 residues. CDR3 DNA sequence: TGTGCCAGCAGTTTATCAGGAGCGGGAGGAGAGACCCAGTACTTC. Translating it yields CASSLSGAGGETQYF.

There are a few counts of this clonotype. The chain combines TRBV19 with TRBJ2-5; possible D gene TRBD1, 6 bases. CDR3 length: 15 amino acids. CDR1 and CDR2 (germline): LNHDA, SQIVND (reference sequence). V was clipped by 6 bases and J by 5 bases, with 19 bases between them. CDR3 region: CASRNGNRVWETQYF. DNA for the CDR3: TGTGCCAGTAGGAATGGGAACAGGGTGTGGGAGACCCAGTACTTC. Looking up the rest from reference TRBV19 and TRBJ2-5 gives the full variable domain: DGGITQSPKYLFRKEGQNVTLSCEQNLNHDAMYWYRQDPGQGLRLIYYSQIVNDFQKGDIAEGYSVSREKKESFPLTVTSAQKNPTAFYLCASRNGNRVWETQYFGPGTRLLVL.

This clonotype was detected many times. The V call is TRBV11-2, the J call TRBJ2-1, with 8 bases fitting TRBD2. Germline values: CDR1 SGHAT, CDR2 FQNNGV. After removal of 4 bases from V and 4 bases from J, the junction contained 9 bases not matched to a gene. The CDR3 totals 16 residues. The CDR3 nucleotides are TGTGCCAGCAGCTCCTTACTAGCGGAATGGTACAATGAGCAGTTCTTC. Protein: CASSSLLAEWYNEQFF. The whole variable domain, remainder taken from reference TRBV11-2 and TRBJ2-1, is EAGVAQSPRYKIIEKRQSVAFWCNPISGHATLYWYQQILGQGPKLLIQFQNNGVVDDSQLPKDRFSAERLKGVDSTLKIQPAKLEDSAVYLCASSSLLAEWYNEQFFGPGTRLTVL.

Many counts were recorded for this clonotype. The CDR3, as DNA: TGTGCCAGCAGCCAAGATATGGCACCAGGGACTGAAGCTTTCTTT. This translates into CASSQDMAPGTEAFF. The genes are TRBV3-1 and TRBJ1-1; possible D gene TRBD1, 5 bases. The CDR3 totals 15 residues. Trimming removed 0 bases from V and 5 bases from J, with 13 bases in between. The germline V gene has CDR1 LGHDT and CDR2 YNNKEL (reference sequence).

In this sample, this clonotype turned up a few times. The V call is TRBV28, the J call TRBJ2-1; D perhaps matches TRBD2 (6 bases). Germline lookup yields CDR1 MDHEN and CDR2 SYDVKM. This CDR3 is built from 16 residues. V was cut by 6 bases and J by 4 bases, with 19 bases left in between. CDR3 residues: CASSSRAGTLYNEQFF. The CDR3 DNA sequence: TGTGCCAGCAGCTCCCGCGCCGGGACTCTATACAATGAGCAGTTCTTC.

V gene TRBV7-9 combines with J gene TRBJ1-5; 7 nucleotides line up with TRBD1. The CDR3 is made up of 13 amino acids. The ends lost 5 bases at V and 6 bases at J; junction bases unmatched: 4. Germline values: CDR1 SEHNR, CDR2 FQNEAQ (reference sequence). The CDR3 DNA is TGTGCCAGCAGCCGAGGGGGCGTTCAGCCCCAGCATTTT. Translation gives CASSRGGVQPQHF.

Many counts were recorded for this clonotype. This rearrangement joins TRBV24-1 to TRBJ2-5; TRBD1 aligns across 8 bases. The V segment lost 3 bases and the J segment 5 bases; nucleotides outside the gene matches: 7. The CDR3 covers 15 residues. Germline CDR1 reads KGHDR; CDR2 reads SFDVKD. The chain's CDR3 is CATSDPTGVGETQYF. CDR3 nucleotides: TGTGCCACCAGTGATCCGACAGGGGTGGGGGAGACCCAGTACTTC.

CDR3: CASSYLPRDRASTDTQYF. The DNA for the CDR3 is TGCGCCAGCAGCTACCTACCCCGGGACCGCGCTAGCACAGATACGCAGTATTTT. The gene calls are TRBV5-1 and TRBJ2-3; D may correspond to TRBD1 or TRBD2 (5 bases each). Germline CDR1 reads SGHRS; CDR2 reads YFSETQ. V lost 3 bases to trimming and J lost 0 bases, with 20 bases between them. This CDR3 spans 18 amino acids.

This clonotype showed up many times. V usage is TRBV7-2 and J usage is TRBJ2-7; a possible D gene is TRBD2 (6 bases). The CDR3 is 15 residues long. In germline, CDR1 is SGHTA, CDR2 FQGNSA. Trimming took off 5 bases at V and 0 bases at J, with 14 bases between the two ends. Here the CDR3 DNA reads TGTGCCAGCAGCCCGTTAGCGGTAAGCTCCTACGAGCAGTACTTC. Encoded protein: CASSPLAVSSYEQYF.

The chain is built from TRBV29-1 and TRBJ2-2; tentatively, D is TRBD1 or TRBD2 (6 bases each). CDR3 length: 14 residues. V was clipped by 7 bases and J by 4 bases, with 16 bases between them. Germline V gene data show CDR1 as SQVTM and CDR2 as ANQGSEA. The CDR3: CSAGRGRGTGELFF. CDR3 coding DNA: TGCAGCGCTGGCCGGGGGCGCGGCACCGGGGAGCTGTTTTTT.

The CDR3 DNA reads TGTGCCACCTTCCGGGACTCCACAACGGCTGGAAACACCATATATTTT. Translated, it gives CATFRDSTTAGNTIYF. This chain links TRBV10-3 with TRBJ1-3; D is perhaps TRBD1 (5 bases). Trimming pared 10 bases from V and 2 bases from J, leaving 21 bases between. Germline-derived CDR1 and CDR2 are ENHRY and SYGVKD. The CDR3 length is 16 residues.

DNA for the CDR3: TGCGCCAGCCGGACAGCTCCTGGAAACACCATATATTTT. This sequence encodes CASRTAPGNTIYF. The chain recombines TRBV5-1 with TRBJ1-3; TRBD1 is a possible D gene (6 bases). Germline V gives CDR1 SGHRS, CDR2 YFSETQ. Trimming left V 7 bases short and J 2 bases short, with 10 bases between. This CDR3 contains 13 residues.

The rearrangement uses TRBV20-1 and TRBJ1-1, with a tentative D call TRBD1 (5 bases). The germline CDR1 and CDR2 sequences are DFQATT and SNEGSKA (reference sequence). With 5 bases removed from V and 4 bases from J, the gap between germline ends came to 20 bases. The CDR3 totals 15 residues. This CDR3 is CSAPEPGRLTTEAFF. The CDR3 region has the DNA TGCAGTGCTCCCGAGCCAGGGAGATTAACCACTGAAGCTTTCTTT.

The chain links TRBV6-1 to TRBJ2-2; TRBD2 is a possible D gene (6 bases). Trimming took off 5 bases at V and 3 bases at J, with 13 bases between the two ends. This CDR3 contains 15 residues. Germline V gene sequence: CDR1 MNHNS, CDR2 SASEGT. In DNA form, the CDR3 reads TGTGCCAGCAGTCGCGACGGGGGATACACCGGGGAGCTGTTTTTT. Amino acids: CASSRDGGYTGELFF.

This clonotype was observed a handful of times. V gene TRBV10-3 combines with J gene TRBJ2-2; 7 bases agree with TRBD1. Germline values: CDR1 ENHRY, CDR2 SYGVKD. The CDR3 loop spans 16 amino acids. Germline trimming cut 3 bases from V and 4 bases from J; bases unmatched to any gene: 8. This CDR3 reads CAISEPGQEITGELFF. The CDR3, as DNA: TGTGCCATCAGTGAACCAGGACAGGAAATCACCGGGGAGCTGTTTTTT.

In its sample, this clonotype was seen many times. This chain uses TRBV5-1 with TRBJ1-2; unclear D gene. Trimming took off 5 bases at V and 0 bases at J, with 8 bases between the two ends. CDR3 length: 13 amino acids. CDR1 SGHRS and CDR2 YFSETQ come from the germline V gene. CDR3 coding DNA: TGCGCCAGCAGGCTGGAAGCTAACTATGGCTACACCTTC. Protein product: CASRLEANYGYTF.

This clonotype occurred many times. The chain has TRBV3-1 and TRBJ2-7, with 11 bases fitting TRBD2. The CDR3 runs 17 residues. V trimming: 0 bases; J trimming: 2 bases; junction bases outside the gene matches: 6. CDR1 is LGHDT, CDR2 YNNKEL, per germline (reference sequence). The CDR3 sequence is CASSQERVSGRAYEQYF. CDR3 DNA sequence: TGTGCCAGCAGCCAAGAAAGGGTTAGCGGGAGGGCCTACGAGCAGTACTTC.

The J gene is TRBJ2-3, the V gene TRBV28; unclear D gene. V was shortened by 6 bases and J by 3 bases, with 4 bases between the two germline ends. Germline CDR1 and CDR2: MDHEN and SYDVKM. This CDR3 has 11 amino acids. The CDR3 spells CASRATDTQYF. CDR3 bases: TGTGCCAGCAGGGCTACAGATACGCAGTATTTT. Full variable domain (missing parts from reference TRBV28 and TRBJ2-3): DVKVTQSSRYLVKRTGEKVFLECVQDMDHENMFWYRQDPGLGLRLIYFSYDVKMKEKGDIPEGYSVSREKKERFSLILESASTNQTSMYLCASRATDTQYFGPGTRLTVL.

The V and J genes are TRBV7-2 and TRBJ2-5; 7 bases are shared with TRBD1. Germline assignment: CDR1 SGHTA and CDR2 FQGNSA. This CDR3 has 15 residues. The J segment lost 2 bases and the V segment lost 5 bases, leaving 8 bases of the junction unmatched. The CDR3 DNA sequence: TGTGCCAGCAGCCACAACAGGGGCCAGCAAGAGACCCAGTACTTC. It encodes CASSHNRGQQETQYF.

The rearrangement links TRBV28 to TRBJ2-7; 7 bases map to TRBD1. This CDR3 comprises 14 residues. V lost 9 bases and J lost 1; bases outside the gene matches: 9. Germline lookup yields CDR1 MDHEN and CDR2 SYDVKM. Written as DNA, the CDR3 is TGTGCCAGTTGGACAGGATTCGGTTCCTACGAGCAGTACTTC. Its translation is CASWTGFGSYEQYF.